This T cell receptor (beta chain) is drawn from a study of shared clonotypes between healthy human individuals. Naive CD8 cells were CD45RO-negative, positively selected for CCR7, excluding terminally differentiated effector memory CD45RA+ cells. V lost 1 base and J 4 bases, leaving 13 bases between the germline ends. The CDR3 consists of 15 residues. The germline CDR1 and CDR2 sequences are SQVTM and ANQGSEA. The assay was immunoSEQ multiplex PCR, and TCRdb's table has in-frame clones only and misses some. The repertoire holds a few hundred thousand clones, with less than 97% as singletons. The source is a woman aged 25 to 39 in good health. This chain links TRBV29-1 with TRBJ2-2; D tentatively fits TRBD1 or TRBD2 (5 bases each). Sequenced sample: naive CD8+ T cells sorted from blood. CDR3 in amino acids: CSVEGWDRGTGELFF. The CDR3, as DNA: TGCAGCGTTGAAGGATGGGACCGGGGCACCGGGGAGCTGTTTTTT.